Following are 30 T cell receptor beta chains from one sample sequenced in a study of blood T cells in healthy people across ages. A J-beta primer mix and a sample-barcoded 5' primer were used in a second PCR of about 7 to 11 cycles. MiXCR was run by TCRdb on the 5' RACE reads, yielding one entry per CDR3 protein. The sample lists around 900,000 distinct CDR3 sequences, about 30% seen once, with around a sixth in the top ten. Specimen: blood. The source is an elderly woman in good health.

This clonotype was detected ten times or more. The chain uses TRBV12-3 or TRBV12-4 and TRBJ1-2, with a possible D match to TRBD1 (6 bases). The CDR3 length is 14 residues. V was cut by 3 bases and J by 7 bases, with 15 bases left in between. The CDR3 DNA is TGTGCCAGCAGTTTCGGTCAGGGGTTTTTTGGCTACACCTTC. It yields the protein CASSFGQGFFGYTF.

This clonotype was picked up a small number of times. The V and J genes are TRBV7-9 and TRBJ1-3, with D possibly TRBD1 on 5 matching bases. Germline V lookup: CDR1 SEHNR, CDR2 FQNEAQ (reference sequence). The V and J ends lost 3 bases and 2 bases respectively, with 8 bases between them. This CDR3 spans 14 amino acids. The CDR3 here is CASSLAGAGNTIYF. CDR3 DNA sequence: TGTGCCAGCAGCTTGGCGGGGGCTGGAAACACCATATATTTT.

This sequence joins TRBV5-4 and TRBJ1-2; the match to TRBD1 covers 10 bases. Germline values: CDR1 SGHNT, CDR2 YYREEE (reference sequence). This CDR3 comprises 15 residues. V gave up 0 bases and J gave up 6 bases; unmatched junction bases: 5. CDR3 region: CASSLGQGAIDGYTF. CDR3 bases: TGTGCCAGCAGCTTGGGACAGGGGGCAATCGATGGCTACACCTTC. The full variable domain, with the rest looked up from reference TRBV5-4 and TRBJ1-2, is ETGVTQSPTHLIKTRGQQVTLRCSSQSGHNTVSWYQQALGQGPQFIFQYYREEENGRGNFPPRFSGLQFPNYSSELNVNALELDDSALYLCASSLGQGAIDGYTFGSGTRLTVV.

The chain couples TRBV7-3 to TRBJ2-1, with D unclear. Trimming removed 1 base from V and 0 bases from J, with 7 bases in between. The CDR3 has 15 residues. Germline V gives CDR1 SGHTA, CDR2 FQGTGA. CDR3 nucleotides: TGTGCCAGCAGCTTAAACTCCAACTCCTACAATGAGCAGTTCTTC. Translation gives CASSLNSNSYNEQFF.

As concerns this clonotype: The junction and the germline gene differ at one end; a read error may be behind it. The V call is TRBV30, the J call TRBJ2-3; 9 bases map to TRBD2. Per germline, CDR1 GTSNPN and CDR2 SVGIG (reference sequence). This CDR3 comprises 13 residues. CDR3 DNA: TGTGCCAGGAGTCGCGGGGGGGCAGATACGCAGTATTTT. This codes for CARSRGGADTQYF.

The chain links TRBV12-3 or TRBV12-4 to TRBJ2-3; no reliable D call. The CDR3 runs to 15 residues. Trimming cost V 3 bases and J 11 bases, with 21 bases left between them. CDR3 DNA sequence: TGTGCCAGCAGTTTCGGCAGACTTAGAACAGATGTGCAGTATTTT. Translating it yields CASSFGRLRTDVQYF.

Turning to this clonotype: At one end, the junction sequence differs from germline, possibly due to a read error. V usage is TRBV28 and J usage is TRBJ2-1; tentative D call: TRBD2 (5 bases). The CDR3 has 13 amino acids. The germline V gene encodes CDR1 MDHEN and CDR2 SYDVKM. CDR3 residues: CASSSGLYNGQFF. CDR3 DNA: TGTGCCAGCAGTTCCGGACTTTACAATGGGCAGTTCTTC.

This clonotype was recorded at least ten times. The chain uses TRBV11-2 and TRBJ2-5, with TRBD1 as a possible D gene (5 bases). CDR1 and CDR2 from the germline V gene are SGHAT and FQNNGV. CDR3 length: 16 amino acids. The V end lost 2 bases, the J end lost 0 bases, and 13 bases lay between the germline ends. The CDR3 sequence is CASSLIGAGNQETQYF. The CDR3 bases are TGTGCCAGCAGCTTAATAGGAGCAGGGAACCAAGAGACCCAGTACTTC. Combining the CDR3 with reference TRBV11-2 and TRBJ2-5 gives the whole variable domain EAGVAQSPRYKIIEKRQSVAFWCNPISGHATLYWYQQILGQGPKLLIQFQNNGVVDDSQLPKDRFSAERLKGVDSTLKIQPAKLEDSAVYLCASSLIGAGNQETQYFGPGTRLLVL.

There are many counts of this clonotype. This CDR3 is CASSLAGGRNIQYF. For the CDR3, the DNA is TGTGCCAGCAGCTTAGCGGGGGGCCGGAACATTCAGTACTTC. This chain uses TRBV7-2 with TRBJ2-4; D tentatively reads TRBD1 or TRBD2 (6 bases each). The CDR3 runs 14 residues. Germline assignment: CDR1 SGHTA and CDR2 FQGNSA. Trimming left V 0 bases short and J 7 bases short, with 10 bases between.

This clonotype was recorded many times. The chain couples TRBV20-1 to TRBJ2-5, with 8 bases that match TRBD1. V gave up 6 bases and J gave up 9 bases; unmatched junction bases: 12. The CDR3 extends over 13 amino acids. Germline-derived CDR1 and CDR2 are DFQATT and SNEGSKA (reference sequence). The chain's CDR3 is CSAIDRGQGSQYF. Here the CDR3 DNA reads TGCAGTGCAATCGACAGGGGTCAGGGGTCCCAGTACTTC.

The sample holds a few counts of this clonotype. The junction does not match germline at one end; this may be a read error. The chain is built from TRBV7-2 and TRBJ1-1; a possible D gene is TRBD1 (5 bases). CDR1 is SGHTA, CDR2 FQGNSA, per germline. The CDR3 has 14 residues. The CDR3 coding sequence is TGTGTCAGCAGCCAGGTCCAGGGAAGGGTTGAAGCTTTCTTT. This codes for CVSSQVQGRVEAFF.

The chain carries TRBV2 and TRBJ1-5; D possibly corresponds to TRBD1 (5 bases). The V gene's germline CDR1 is SNHLY and CDR2 FYNNEI. This CDR3 spans 11 amino acids. With 8 bases removed from V and 6 bases from J, the gap between germline ends came to 8 bases. The CDR3 nucleotides are TGTGCCAGCGGGGGGGTTCAGCCCCAGCATTTT. Its protein product is CASGGVQPQHF.

For this clonotype: One end of the junction varies from germline; a read error may be responsible. V gene TRBV12-3 or TRBV12-4 combines with J gene TRBJ2-3, with D unclear. The CDR3 consists of 15 residues. The DNA of the CDR3 is TGTACCAGCAGTTTCGGCAGCGTTAGAACAGATGCGCAATATTTT. It is translated as CTSSFGSVRTDAQYF.

This clonotype was observed many times. The rearrangement joins TRBV5-1 to TRBJ2-5; 12 bases align to TRBD2. Trimming took 4 bases from V and 4 from J; bases not matched to a gene: 14. CDR1 is SGHRS and CDR2 is YFSETQ in the germline V gene. This CDR3 spans 18 amino acids. The DNA of the CDR3 is TGCGCCAGCAGCCCCGAGGCCCTTTGGACTAGCGGGGCAGAGACCCAGTACTTC. Translated, it gives CASSPEALWTSGAETQYF.

This clonotype was seen more than once but under ten times. The chain links TRBV4-2 to TRBJ2-1; 12 bases are shared with TRBD2. The CDR3 is 17 residues long. The V segment lost 4 bases and the J segment 7 bases; nucleotides outside the gene matches: 11. Germline assignment: CDR1 LGHNA and CDR2 YNFKEQ. The DNA for the CDR3 is TGTGCCAGCAGCCCCGGGCCCCTAGCGGGGGGGCAGAATGAGCAGTTCTTC. Translation gives CASSPGPLAGGQNEQFF.

This clonotype has at least ten counts. This may arise from a read error, as a much more abundant clone is one base away. This chain joins TRBV6-2 or TRBV6-3 and TRBJ2-1, with 16 nucleotides matching TRBD2. After removal of 6 bases from V and 15 bases from J, the junction contained 8 bases not matched to a gene. Germline assignment: CDR1 MNHEY and CDR2 SVGEGT. CDR3 length: 14 residues. The CDR3: CASRRGTSGGAAFF. The CDR3 region has the DNA TGTGCCAGCAGGCGAGGGACTAGCGGGGGGGCGGCGTTCTTC.

This clonotype was seen repeatedly, ten times or more. This rearrangement joins TRBV20-1 to TRBJ2-1, with TRBD2 matching 13 bases. Trimming removed 3 bases from V and 6 bases from J; junction bases left unmatched: 8. Germline CDR1 DFQATT, CDR2 SNEGSKA (reference sequence). The CDR3 covers 16 residues. CDR3 sequence reads: CSAREPGLAGSNEQFF. CDR3 nucleotide sequence: TGCAGTGCTAGGGAGCCGGGACTAGCGGGGAGCAATGAGCAGTTCTTC.

The chain links TRBV2 to TRBJ2-7; maybe TRBD2 (6 bases). The CDR3 runs to 14 residues. Germline loops: CDR1 SNHLY, CDR2 FYNNEI. V lost 5 bases and J 2 bases, leaving 13 bases between the germline ends. For the CDR3, the DNA is TGTGCCAGCAGTCTCGGCGGGGCCCCCTACGAGCAGTACTTC. Residues: CASSLGGAPYEQYF.

The chain couples TRBV7-2 to TRBJ2-7; unclear D gene. The length of the CDR3 is 16 residues. Per the germline V gene, CDR1 is SGHTA and CDR2 is FQGNSA. The V end was cut by 4 bases, the J end by 7 bases, with 23 bases between. In DNA form, the CDR3 reads TGTGCCAGCAGCTCTTATGGCTTGGAGAACTACAATGAGCAGTACTTC. Translation gives CASSSYGLENYNEQYF.

Ten or more counts support this clonotype. The rearrangement links TRBV25-1 to TRBJ2-5, with D unresolved. Trimming left V 2 bases short and J 4 bases short, with 17 bases between. The CDR3 covers 16 residues. Looked up from germline, CDR1 is MGHDK and CDR2 is SYGVNS. In DNA, the CDR3 is TGTGCCAGCAGTGAAATCGGTTCCTCTCGGTCAGAGACCCAGTACTTC. This gives the protein CASSEIGSSRSETQYF.

The rearrangement joins TRBV5-1 to TRBJ2-1, with D perhaps matching TRBD1 (6 bases). V gave up 0 bases and J gave up 12 bases, with 19 bases separating them. Per the germline V gene, CDR1 is SGHRS and CDR2 is YFSETQ. There are 15 residues in the CDR3. DNA of the CDR3: TGCGCCAGCAGCTTGGAGACAGGCAACCCCCATGGGCAGTTCTTC. Protein sequence: CASSLETGNPHGQFF.

This clonotype occurred once. A junction boundary mismatches the germline segment, possibly from a read error. The V call is TRBV5-5, the J call TRBJ2-4, with 9 nucleotides matching TRBD1. Germline V gene data show CDR1 as SGHKS and CDR2 as YYEKEE (reference sequence). The CDR3 is 16 amino acids. CDR3 DNA sequence: TGTGCCAGCAGCTTGGGGGACAGGGTGGGCAAAAACGTTCAGTACTTC. This codes for CASSLGDRVGKNVQYF.

Regarding this clonotype: A clone one base away is much larger, so this may be a read error. The chain has TRBV7-8 and TRBJ2-5; D is possibly TRBD2 (6 bases). CDR1 and CDR2 (germline): SGHVS, FQNEAQ. This CDR3 contains 15 residues. The V end was cut by 4 bases, the J end by 11 bases, with 23 bases between. The CDR3, as DNA: TGTGCCAGCAGCTCCCGGGACTTCACCTACAATGAGCAGTACTTC. Residues: CASSSRDFTYNEQYF.

The V call is TRBV9, the J call TRBJ1-2; perhaps TRBD1 as D (6 bases). The germline V gene has CDR1 SGDLS and CDR2 YYNGEE. This CDR3 region has 16 residues. The V end lost 0 bases, the J end lost 0 bases, and 12 bases lay between the germline ends. The CDR3 spells CASSVDGGASNYGYTF. CDR3 bases: TGTGCCAGCAGCGTAGATGGGGGCGCGTCTAACTATGGCTACACCTTC. Variable domain in full (rest from reference TRBV9 and TRBJ1-2): DSGVTQTPKHLITATGQRVTLRCSPRSGDLSVYWYQQSLDQGLQFLIQYYNGEERAKGNILERFSAQQFPDLHSELNLSSLELGDSALYFCASSVDGGASNYGYTFGSGTRLTVV.

The J gene is TRBJ2-7, the V gene TRBV20-1, with D perhaps TRBD1 or TRBD2 (5 bases each). The CDR3 contains 11 residues. Germline V lookup: CDR1 DFQATT, CDR2 SNEGSKA (reference sequence). V gave up 4 bases and J gave up 7 bases, with 11 bases separating them. The chain's CDR3 is CSANRGVEQYF. CDR3 DNA sequence: TGCAGTGCTAACAGAGGGGTTGAGCAGTACTTC.

There are a few counts of this clonotype. The chain uses TRBV9 and TRBJ2-3; 11 nucleotides agree with TRBD2. The V gene's germline CDR1 is SGDLS and CDR2 YYNGEE. The V gene end was trimmed by 3 bases and the J gene end by 0 bases; junction bases not matched to a gene: 9. CDR3 size: 18 residues. The DNA for the CDR3 is TGTGCCAGCAGCGCCCCTAGCGGGGGGACCCGTAGCACAGATACGCAGTATTTT. It encodes CASSAPSGGTRSTDTQYF.

The sample holds many counts of this clonotype. V and J are TRBV7-9 and TRBJ2-2; the D call may be TRBD1 or TRBD2 (5 bases each). Trimming shortened V by 5 bases and J by 0 bases, and 13 bases separated the two germline ends. From germline, CDR1 is SEHNR and CDR2 FQNEAQ (reference sequence). This CDR3 comprises 16 residues. CDR3 sequence reads: CASSHGGSANTGELFF. CDR3 sequence (DNA): TGTGCCAGCAGCCATGGGGGTAGCGCGAACACCGGGGAGCTGTTTTTT.

On this clonotype itself: This may stem from a read error, because a much larger clone lies one nucleotide away. This CDR3 reads CASTIGGGSAEQYF. CDR3 sequence (DNA): TGTGCCAGCACCATCGGGGGAGGTTCCGCTGAGCAGTACTTC. This rearrangement joins TRBV6-6 to TRBJ2-7, with D perhaps TRBD2 (6 bases). CDR1 is MNHNY, CDR2 SVGAGI, per germline (reference sequence). Trimming took off 7 bases at V and 7 bases at J, with 20 bases between the two ends. The CDR3 is 14 amino acids.

The table lists this clonotype with many counts. This chain uses TRBV7-2 with TRBJ2-3; TRBD1 agrees at 7 bases. The CDR3 is 14 residues long. Germline trimming cut 2 bases from V and 4 bases from J; bases unmatched to any gene: 3. CDR1 SGHTA and CDR2 FQGNSA come from the germline V gene. CDR3 nucleotide sequence: TGTGCCAGCAGCTTATGGCAGGGGGCAGATACGCAGTATTTT. This encodes CASSLWQGADTQYF.

The rearrangement links TRBV20-1 to TRBJ2-3, with TRBD2 identical over 7 bases. Trimming took 6 bases from V and 2 from J; bases not matched to a gene: 8. CDR1 DFQATT and CDR2 SNEGSKA come from the germline V gene (reference sequence). This CDR3 is 14 amino acids long. The CDR3 DNA follows: TGCAGTGCCGCCGGGACTACCTACACAGATACGCAGTATTTT. This encodes CSAAGTTYTDTQYF.